The 28 T cell receptor beta chains reported below all come from one sample, sequenced in a study of T cell changes during pregnancy in multiple sclerosis. Some clones are missing from TCRdb's copy, which holds only in-frame ones; the method was immunoSEQ multiplex PCR. Of 85,000 to 130,000 clones in the sample, 90% to 95% are singletons; the top ten hold 0.7% to 0.9%. The specimen was peripheral blood, collected before pregnancy. All receptors come from a female donor with multiple sclerosis, enrolled in a pregnancy study.

The chain has TRBV19 and TRBJ2-4, with 11 nucleotides matching TRBD1. V was clipped by 5 bases and J by 4 bases; unmatched bases: 4. This CDR3 is 15 amino acids long. Looked up from germline, CDR1 is LNHDA and CDR2 is SQIVND (reference sequence). Here the CDR3 DNA reads TGTGCCAGTAGTTCAGGGACAGGGGGGAAAAACATTCAGTACTTC. Translating it yields CASSSGTGGKNIQYF.

The rearrangement links TRBV27 to TRBJ1-1, with D tentatively TRBD1 (6 bases). The germline V gene encodes CDR1 MNHEY and CDR2 SMNVEV (reference sequence). The CDR3 runs to 15 residues. Trimming pared 5 bases from V and 1 base from J, leaving 14 bases between. CDR3 in DNA: TGTGCCAGCAGTCCAGGGACATCCCCGAACACTGAAGCTTTCTTT. It translates to CASSPGTSPNTEAFF.

The chain carries TRBV25-1 and TRBJ2-1, with 7 bases matching TRBD2. Germline lookup yields CDR1 MGHDK and CDR2 SYGVNS. This CDR3 spans 14 amino acids. The junction had 4 bases not matched to a gene; V was cut back by 2 bases and J by 6 bases. DNA for the CDR3: TGTGCCAGCAGTGAACTCCCTAGCGGCAATGAGCAGTTCTTC. The encoded protein is CASSELPSGNEQFF.

The CDR3 protein is CASSSGTSGRGDTQYF. The CDR3 region has the DNA TGTGCCAGCAGCTCCGGGACTAGCGGGAGGGGAGATACGCAGTATTTT. The chain has TRBV7-2 and TRBJ2-3; 16 bases match TRBD2. CDR1 SGHTA and CDR2 FQGNSA come from the germline V gene. V shed 4 bases, J shed 5 bases, and the junction held 3 bases outside the gene matches. The CDR3 runs 16 residues.

The gene calls are TRBV5-1 and TRBJ1-1; 10 bases fit TRBD1. The CDR3 consists of 15 residues. Germline CDR1 is SGHRS and CDR2 is YFSETQ. With V trimmed by 5 bases and J by 2 bases, 6 bases remained unmatched. The CDR3 coding sequence is TGCGCCAGCAGAAAGACAGGGGGCTTTAACACTGAAGCTTTCTTT. Its translation: CASRKTGGFNTEAFF.

This chain connects TRBV7-2 to TRBJ1-5, with 10 nucleotides matching TRBD1. There are 18 residues in the CDR3. The germline gives CDR1 SGHTA, CDR2 FQGNSA. The V and J ends lost 4 bases and 0 bases, in that order; junction bases with no gene match: 9. DNA of the CDR3: TGTGCCAGCAGCTCGTCCGGGACAGGGGTGTATAGCAATCAGCCCCAGCATTTT. Translating gives CASSSSGTGVYSNQPQHF.

This chain joins TRBV4-1 and TRBJ2-7, with 8 bases matching TRBD1. The ends lost 0 bases at V and 7 bases at J; junction bases unmatched: 8. CDR3 size: 15 residues. From germline, CDR1 is MGHRA and CDR2 YSYEKL. The CDR3 nucleotides are TGCGCCAGCAGCCAAGAGGGGCAGGGGGCTAGGGAGCAGTACTTC. Protein: CASSQEGQGAREQYF.

The chain uses TRBV18 and TRBJ1-1; D perhaps matches TRBD1 (6 bases). This CDR3 has 13 residues. Trimming removed 7 bases from V and 2 bases from J, with 11 bases in between. In germline, CDR1 is KGHSH, CDR2 LQKENI. The CDR3 loop reads CASLPGTNTEAFF. The DNA of the CDR3 is TGTGCCAGCTTACCCGGGACAAACACTGAAGCTTTCTTT. Using reference TRBV18 and TRBJ1-1 for the parts outside the CDR3, the full variable domain is NAGVMQNPRHLVRRRGQEARLRCSPMKGHSHVYWYRQLPEEGLKFMVYLQKENIIDESGMPKERFSAEFPKEGPSILRIQQVVRGDSAAYFCASLPGTNTEAFFGQGTRLTVV.

CDR3 sequence: CASSVEVGVNEQFF. The CDR3 DNA sequence: TGTGCCAGCAGTGTGGAGGTTGGAGTGAATGAGCAGTTCTTC. This chain uses TRBV6-4 with TRBJ2-1; perhaps TRBD2 as D (5 bases). This CDR3 spans 14 amino acids. Germline CDR1 and CDR2: MRHNA and SNTAGT. Trimming shortened V by 4 bases and J by 7 bases, and 14 bases separated the two germline ends.

The chain employs TRBV15 and TRBJ2-1; D is possibly TRBD2 (7 bases). Deletions cut 0 bases from V and 5 bases from J, with 23 bases between. Germline loops: CDR1 LNHNV, CDR2 YYDKDF (reference sequence). The CDR3 is made up of 19 amino acids. DNA of the CDR3: TGTGCCACCAGCAGAGAAAGGGGGTCTCGCGGGAGTGGGGACAATGAGCAGTTCTTC. This sequence encodes CATSRERGSRGSGDNEQFF.

J is TRBJ2-3 and V is TRBV5-1; D might be TRBD1 (6 bases). The CDR3 is made up of 14 amino acids. Trimming cost V 1 base and J 4 bases, with 10 bases left between them. Germline values: CDR1 SGHRS, CDR2 YFSETQ. CDR3 in amino acids: CASSLTGFPDTQYF. DNA of the CDR3: TGCGCCAGCAGCTTGACAGGGTTCCCAGATACGCAGTATTTT.

The genes are TRBV14 and TRBJ2-5; tentative D call: TRBD1 (6 bases). Trimming removed 0 bases at V and 0 bases at J, with 14 bases between. The CDR3 covers 17 residues. Germline V gives CDR1 SGHDN, CDR2 FVKESK. CDR3 in DNA: TGTGCCAGCAGCCAAGATTGGACAGTCCGGTACCAAGAGACCCAGTACTTC. It encodes CASSQDWTVRYQETQYF.

The rearrangement joins TRBV6-1 to TRBJ1-2, with D possibly being TRBD1 (6 bases). Trimming stripped 6 bases from V and 2 bases from J, with 16 bases between. There are 15 residues in the CDR3. Per germline, CDR1 MNHNS and CDR2 SASEGT. The CDR3 protein is CASRQQGSRNYGYTF. In DNA, the CDR3 is TGTGCCAGCAGGCAGCAGGGGTCAAGGAACTATGGCTACACCTTC.

The genes are TRBV7-3 and TRBJ1-2, with TRBD1 identical over 7 bases. The CDR3 is made up of 13 amino acids. Germline lookup yields CDR1 SGHTA and CDR2 FQGTGA. V trimming: 6 bases; J trimming: 2 bases; junction bases outside the gene matches: 3. CDR3 nucleotides: TGTGCCAGCAGTCAGGGACAGAACTATGGCTACACCTTC. Residues: CASSQGQNYGYTF.

This clone was detected only once. CDR3 amino acids: CASSLAGGGETQYF. The CDR3 region has the DNA TGTGCCAGCAGCTTAGCAGGGGGCGGCGAGACCCAGTACTTC. The V and J genes are TRBV7-2 and TRBJ2-5; TRBD1 matches 7 bases. The germline V gene has CDR1 SGHTA and CDR2 FQGNSA. Germline trimming cut 0 bases from V and 5 bases from J; bases unmatched to any gene: 3. The CDR3 has 14 residues.

V usage is TRBV19 and J usage is TRBJ1-5; D not resolved. Germline-derived CDR1 and CDR2 are LNHDA and SQIVND (reference sequence). The CDR3 sequence is 16 residues long. The V end was cut by 9 bases, the J end by 0 bases, with 18 bases between. CDR3: CASSTLKILSNQPQHF. CDR3 sequence (DNA): TGTGCCAGCAGCACACTAAAAATCCTTAGCAATCAGCCCCAGCATTTT.

Comments on this clone: The same CDR3 also results from other DNA sequences found in this sample. The V call is TRBV15, the J call TRBJ2-7; 11 nucleotides match TRBD1. Trimming took 1 base from V and 5 from J; bases not matched to a gene: 4. Germline assignment: CDR1 LNHNV and CDR2 YYDKDF (reference sequence). This CDR3 region has 15 residues. CDR3 DNA: TGTGCCACCAGCAGAGGTGGACAGGGGGCGAACGAGCAGTACTTC. Translated, it gives CATSRGGQGANEQYF.

The chain links TRBV27 to TRBJ2-7; D might be TRBD1 (5 bases). The CDR3 is 14 residues long. V was shortened by 2 bases and J by 6 bases, with 14 bases between the two germline ends. Looked up from germline, CDR1 is MNHEY and CDR2 is SMNVEV (reference sequence). The CDR3 DNA sequence: TGTGCCAGCAGTTTAGGCCCCGGTGGGGCCGAGCAGTACTTC. Protein product: CASSLGPGGAEQYF.

The rearrangement joins TRBV2 to TRBJ2-1; D perhaps matches TRBD2 (5 bases). There are 17 residues in the CDR3. Germline CDR1 is SNHLY and CDR2 is FYNNEI. The V gene lost 3 bases and the J gene lost 0 bases, with 15 bases spanning the gap. The CDR3 region is CASSDSLKGSSYNEQFF. CDR3 nucleotide sequence: TGTGCCAGCAGTGACTCCCTTAAAGGGAGCTCCTACAATGAGCAGTTCTTC.

The J gene is TRBJ2-1, the V gene TRBV12-5; the match to TRBD2 covers 8 bases. With 2 bases clipped from V and 4 bases from J, the junction kept 10 bases outside the gene matches. CDR1 and CDR2 (germline): LGHNT, FRNRAP. This CDR3 has 17 amino acids. CDR3 bases: TGTGCTAGTGGTTTGCCGCCTACTAGCGGATTTTACAATGAGCAGTTCTTC. This sequence encodes CASGLPPTSGFYNEQFF.

In DNA form, the CDR3 reads TGTGCCAGCAGCCCCCAACTGGGGACTCGTAATTCCGGGGCCAACGTCCTGACTTTC. Protein product: CASSPQLGTRNSGANVLTF. The chain recombines TRBV5-4 with TRBJ2-6; D perhaps matches TRBD2 (6 bases). Trimming took off 4 bases at V and 4 bases at J, with 24 bases between the two ends. The CDR3 covers 19 residues. Germline assignment: CDR1 SGHNT and CDR2 YYREEE (reference sequence).

The rearrangement links TRBV11-2 to TRBJ2-7, with D possibly TRBD2 on 6 matching bases. Between the trimmed V and J ends, which lost 3 bases and 3 bases, there was a span of 9 bases. The CDR3 covers 13 residues. Looked up from germline, CDR1 is SGHAT and CDR2 is FQNNGV. The CDR3 sequence is CASSLGGGYEQYF. The CDR3 DNA reads as TGTGCCAGCAGCTTGGGGGGAGGCTACGAGCAGTACTTC. The whole variable domain, remainder taken from reference TRBV11-2 and TRBJ2-7, is EAGVAQSPRYKIIEKRQSVAFWCNPISGHATLYWYQQILGQGPKLLIQFQNNGVVDDSQLPKDRFSAERLKGVDSTLKIQPAKLEDSAVYLCASSLGGGYEQYFGPGTRLTVT.

V and J are TRBV28 and TRBJ1-1, with TRBD1 matching over 7 bases. The J segment lost 4 bases and the V segment lost 7 bases, leaving 12 bases of the junction unmatched. In germline, CDR1 is MDHEN, CDR2 SYDVKM. This CDR3 has 15 residues. The DNA of the CDR3 is TGTGCCAGCACCCCATCGGGTAGGGGGCTCACTGAAGCTTTCTTT. This encodes CASTPSGRGLTEAFF. Full variable domain (outside the CDR3, taken from reference TRBV28 and TRBJ1-1): DVKVTQSSRYLVKRTGEKVFLECVQDMDHENMFWYRQDPGLGLRLIYFSYDVKMKEKGDIPEGYSVSREKKERFSLILESASTNQTSMYLCASTPSGRGLTEAFFGQGTRLTVV.

The chain combines TRBV19 with TRBJ2-7, with 7 bases matching TRBD2. The germline gives CDR1 LNHDA, CDR2 SQIVND (reference sequence). The CDR3 totals 13 residues. The junction had 6 bases not matched to a gene; V was cut back by 4 bases and J by 6 bases. CDR3 sequence: CASSTPGTIEQYF. The CDR3 DNA reads as TGTGCCAGTAGTACCCCGGGGACTATCGAGCAGTACTTC.

The chain uses TRBV30 and TRBJ2-5, with D maybe TRBD1 (6 bases). Germline lookup yields CDR1 GTSNPN and CDR2 SVGIG (reference sequence). With 2 bases removed from V and 5 bases from J, the gap between germline ends came to 12 bases. The CDR3 sequence is 13 residues long. The CDR3 DNA reads as TGTGCCTGGAGTTCAGGGGTTCGGGAGACCCAGTACTTC. Its protein is CAWSSGVRETQYF.

V and J are TRBV30 and TRBJ2-4; D is ambiguous. This CDR3 has 11 amino acids. The V end was cut by 7 bases, the J end by 6 bases, with 10 bases between. CDR1 GTSNPN and CDR2 SVGIG come from the germline V gene (reference sequence). In DNA form, the CDR3 reads TGTGCCTCCACCATCGGAAACATTCAGTACTTC. Protein: CASTIGNIQYF.

V is TRBV14 and J is TRBJ2-7; 8 bases are shared with TRBD1. Germline lookup yields CDR1 SGHDN and CDR2 FVKESK. The V gene end was trimmed by 1 base and the J gene end by 0 bases; junction bases not matched to a gene: 11. CDR3 length: 18 amino acids. The CDR3 protein is CASSQGITRDRTSYEQYF. The CDR3 nucleotides read TGTGCCAGCAGCCAAGGTATAACCCGGGACAGGACCTCCTACGAGCAGTACTTC.

This chain joins TRBV10-1 and TRBJ2-1; 9 bases align to TRBD2. CDR3 length equals 15 residues. The V gene end was trimmed by 4 bases and the J gene end by 6 bases; junction bases not matched to a gene: 7. Germline V gives CDR1 WNHNN, CDR2 SYGVQD (reference sequence). CDR3 protein: CASSGRVAGVNEQFF. CDR3 sequence (DNA): TGCGCCAGCAGTGGGCGAGTAGCGGGAGTCAATGAGCAGTTCTTC.